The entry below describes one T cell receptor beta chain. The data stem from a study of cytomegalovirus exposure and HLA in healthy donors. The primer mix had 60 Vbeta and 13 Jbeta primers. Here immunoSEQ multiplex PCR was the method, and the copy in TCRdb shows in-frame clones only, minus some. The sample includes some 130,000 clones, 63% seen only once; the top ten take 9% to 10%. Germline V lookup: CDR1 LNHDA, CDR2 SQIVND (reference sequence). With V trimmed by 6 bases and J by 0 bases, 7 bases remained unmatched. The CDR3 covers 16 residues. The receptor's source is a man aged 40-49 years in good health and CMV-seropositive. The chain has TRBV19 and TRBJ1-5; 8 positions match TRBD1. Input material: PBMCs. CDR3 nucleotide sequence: TGTGCCAGTAGGGCAGGGGGCCTGTATAGCAATCAGCCCCAGCATTTT. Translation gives CASRAGGLYSNQPQHF.